Below are 19 T cell receptor beta chains sequenced from a single sample in a study of blood T cell repertoires in COVID-19. Libraries were prepared by immunoSEQ multiplex PCR; TCRdb keeps only in-frame clonotypes and omits some of them. In the table there are roughly 360,000 clones, more than 70% of which are singletons. Sequencing was carried out using PBMCs or T cells enriched from blood (not recorded which). The source of these receptors is a man younger than 40 who had recovered from COVID-19.

This rearrangement joins TRBV5-1 to TRBJ2-7, with 8 bases lining up with TRBD1. Germline values: CDR1 SGHRS, CDR2 YFSETQ. The junction had 14 bases not matched to a gene; V was cut back by 0 bases and J by 3 bases. This CDR3 contains 18 residues. The CDR3 DNA reads TGCGCCAGCAGCTTGGCGAAGTGGACAGGGCAATTACACTACGAGCAGTACTTC. This encodes CASSLAKWTGQLHYEQYF.

This sequence joins TRBV27 and TRBJ1-2, with unresolved D. The V gene's germline CDR1 is MNHEY and CDR2 SMNVEV (reference sequence). With 5 bases removed from V and 5 bases from J, the gap between germline ends came to 12 bases. This CDR3 has 13 amino acids. CDR3: CASSTLGGYGYTF. The CDR3, as DNA: TGTGCCAGCAGTACCCTGGGAGGTTATGGCTACACCTTC.

The chain recombines TRBV6-2 or TRBV6-3 with TRBJ2-3; TRBD1 agrees at 8 bases. This CDR3 contains 12 residues. Unmatched junction bases numbered 3, after V lost 4 bases and J lost 9 bases. CDR1 and CDR2 from the germline V gene are MNHEY and SVGEGT. The chain's CDR3 is CASSSRQGTQYF. CDR3 nucleotide sequence: TGTGCCAGCAGTTCCAGACAGGGGACGCAGTATTTT.

The chain links TRBV9 to TRBJ2-6, with 9 bases lining up with TRBD1. Germline CDR1 is SGDLS and CDR2 is YYNGEE. Trimming cost V 3 bases and J 0 bases; bases outside gene matches: 7. The CDR3 totals 18 residues. Written as DNA, the CDR3 is TGTGCCAGCAGCGGACGGGACAGGGTATACTCTGGGGCCAACGTCCTGACTTTC. Translating it yields CASSGRDRVYSGANVLTF.

The sample holds one count of this clone. This rearrangement joins TRBV9 to TRBJ1-5; possible D gene TRBD1, 6 bases. The V gene lost 3 bases and the J gene lost 0 bases, with 10 bases spanning the gap. The CDR3 spans 15 residues. Germline CDR1 is SGDLS and CDR2 is YYNGEE. The CDR3 DNA reads TGTGCCAGCAGCGCCGGGACACTTAGCAATCAGCCCCAGCATTTT. Its protein product is CASSAGTLSNQPQHF.

This clone has a single count. The chain combines TRBV4-2 with TRBJ1-2; 11 bases match TRBD1. The germline V gene encodes CDR1 LGHNA and CDR2 YNFKEQ. The length of the CDR3 is 13 residues. Trimming removed 8 bases from V and 6 bases from J; junction bases left unmatched: 5. In DNA, the CDR3 is TGTGCCAGCGGACAGGGGGCGTTAAATGGCTACACCTTC. It is translated as CASGQGALNGYTF.

Notes on this clone: The DNA is left out, because the CDR3 cannot be placed on it with certainty; the CDR3 is given as TCRdb lists it. J is TRBJ1-2 and V is TRBV7-2. Germline values: CDR1 SGHTA, CDR2 FQGNSA. The CDR3 is made up of 11 amino acids, end residues included. The CDR3 region is CASSLVGRGTF.

The CDR3 DNA is TGTGCCAGCAGCCCGGTACAGGGGAGACACGAGCAGTACTTC. As protein: CASSPVQGRHEQYF. The chain recombines TRBV2 with TRBJ2-7; 7 bases agree with TRBD1. V shed 6 bases, J shed 5 bases, and the junction held 10 bases outside the gene matches. Per germline, CDR1 SNHLY and CDR2 FYNNEI. The CDR3 consists of 14 residues.

There are a few counts of this clone. CDR3 DNA: TGTGCCAGCAGCCAAAGAGGGAGGTCTGGAAACACCATATATTTT. It yields the protein CASSQRGRSGNTIYF. This chain connects TRBV3-1 (or the pseudogene TRBV3-2) to TRBJ1-3; D not resolved. In germline, CDR1 is LGHDT, CDR2 YNNKEL (reference sequence). CDR3 size: 15 residues. Trimming pared 2 bases from V and 1 base from J, leaving 9 bases between.

A single count supports this clone. The chain joins TRBV13 to TRBJ1-2, with 10 bases that match TRBD1. Germline CDR1 is PRHDT and CDR2 is FYEKMQ (reference sequence). This CDR3 comprises 14 residues. J was trimmed by 8 bases and V by 4 bases; bases with no gene match: 7. Written as DNA, the CDR3 is TGTGCCAGCAGCTCGACAGGGGGCTCAAGGGGCTACACCTTC. It codes for CASSSTGGSRGYTF.

This chain joins TRBV28 and TRBJ1-2; D is perhaps TRBD1 (5 bases). Trimming took 6 bases from V and 4 from J, leaving 12 bases between them. The CDR3 is 13 amino acids. CDR1 MDHEN and CDR2 SYDVKM come from the germline V gene. The CDR3 sequence is CASRLAGLYGYTF. The CDR3 DNA follows: TGTGCCAGCAGACTGGCAGGGCTCTATGGCTACACCTTC.

This clone showed up just a few times. V is TRBV7-8 and J is TRBJ1-2; D is perhaps TRBD1 (5 bases). The CDR3 covers 15 residues. Trimming left V 1 base short and J 4 bases short, with 13 bases between. CDR1 and CDR2 (germline): SGHVS, FQNEAQ. The CDR3 reads CASSLVVTDPYGYTF. The CDR3 nucleotides read TGTGCCAGCAGCTTAGTCGTGACAGACCCCTATGGCTACACCTTC.

This clone was detected only once. The chain carries TRBV11-1 and TRBJ1-2; 9 nucleotides agree with TRBD1. This CDR3 is built from 14 residues. The junction had 8 bases not matched to a gene; V was cut back by 5 bases and J by 7 bases. Germline V gives CDR1 SGHAT, CDR2 FQDESV (reference sequence). DNA for the CDR3: TGTGCCAGCAGCCCCACCGGGACAGGGAGTGGCTACACCTTC. Translating it yields CASSPTGTGSGYTF. The whole variable domain, filled in from reference TRBV11-1 and TRBJ1-2, reads EAEVAQSPRYKITEKSQAVAFWCDPISGHATLYWYRQILGQGPELLVQFQDESVVDDSQLPKDRFSAERLKGVDSTLKIQPAELGDSAMYLCASSPTGTGSGYTFGSGTRLTVV.

CDR3 loop: CASSQGGGKSGNTIYF. The CDR3 nucleotides read TGCGCCAGCAGCCAGGGTGGGGGCAAATCTGGAAACACCATATATTTT. This chain connects TRBV4-3 to TRBJ1-3; D perhaps matches TRBD1 (6 bases). The CDR3 consists of 16 residues. V gave up 3 bases and J gave up 1 base, with 13 bases separating them. Germline CDR1 is LGHNA and CDR2 is YSLEER.

The J gene is TRBJ1-5, the V gene TRBV2; D call uncertain. The CDR3 has 13 amino acids. Trimming cost V 4 bases and J 3 bases, with 7 bases left between them. CDR1 is SNHLY, CDR2 FYNNEI, per germline. This CDR3 reads CASSARLNQPQHF. Here the CDR3 DNA reads TGTGCCAGCAGTGCCAGACTCAATCAGCCCCAGCATTTT. The full variable domain, with the rest looked up from reference TRBV2 and TRBJ1-5, is EPEVTQTPSHQVTQMGQEVILRCVPISNHLYFYWYRQILGQKVEFLVSFYNNEISEKSEIFDDQFSVERPDGSNFTLKIRSTKLEDSAMYFCASSARLNQPQHFGDGTRLSIL.

This clone was counted a single time. This chain uses TRBV5-1 with TRBJ2-7; TRBD2 matches at 11 bases. CDR1 SGHRS and CDR2 YFSETQ come from the germline V gene. CDR3 length equals 15 residues. V lost 4 bases, J lost 1 base, and 4 bases stayed unmatched. The CDR3 coding sequence is TGCGCCAGCAGCCTAGGGACTAGCGGATCCTACGAGCAGTACTTC. It is translated as CASSLGTSGSYEQYF.

The CDR3: CASRVTSGAETQYF. In DNA form, the CDR3 reads TGTGCCAGCAGAGTGACTAGCGGGGCTGAGACCCAGTACTTC. The rearrangement uses TRBV6-5 and TRBJ2-5; 11 bases fit TRBD2. This CDR3 is 14 amino acids long. The junction had 5 bases not matched to a gene; V was cut back by 6 bases and J by 5 bases. Germline V lookup: CDR1 MNHEY, CDR2 SVGAGI.

This clone came up once. V gene TRBV6-6 combines with J gene TRBJ2-7, with 10 bases fitting TRBD2. The CDR3 contains 14 residues. Germline CDR1 is MNHNY and CDR2 is SVGAGI (reference sequence). Trimming took 6 bases from V and 4 from J; bases not matched to a gene: 6. CDR3 DNA sequence: TGTGCCAGCAGGATGACTAGCGGGTTATACGAGCAGTACTTC. Its translation: CASRMTSGLYEQYF.

The gene calls are TRBV4-2 and TRBJ2-3, with a weak D call TRBD2 (7 bases). The germline V gene encodes CDR1 LGHNA and CDR2 YNFKEQ. The length of the CDR3 is 15 residues. The germline V and J ends were trimmed by 6 bases and 4 bases, with 17 bases remaining between them. CDR3 sequence reads: CASSYAGAQADTQYF. CDR3 in DNA: TGTGCCAGCAGTTACGCGGGGGCCCAGGCAGATACGCAGTATTTT.